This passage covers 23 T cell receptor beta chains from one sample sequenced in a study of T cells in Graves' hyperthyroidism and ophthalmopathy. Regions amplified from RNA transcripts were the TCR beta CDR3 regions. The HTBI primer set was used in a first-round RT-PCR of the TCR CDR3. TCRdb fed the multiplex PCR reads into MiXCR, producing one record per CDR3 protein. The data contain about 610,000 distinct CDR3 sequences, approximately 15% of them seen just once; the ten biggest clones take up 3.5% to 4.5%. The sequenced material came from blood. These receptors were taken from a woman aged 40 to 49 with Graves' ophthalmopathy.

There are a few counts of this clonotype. DNA for the CDR3: TGTGCCAGCATGACTGGGGCCGCGAACACCGGGGAGCTGTTTTTT. Translating it yields CASMTGAANTGELFF. The chain combines TRBV28 with TRBJ2-2; perhaps TRBD1 as D (5 bases). V lost 7 bases, J lost 0 bases, and 12 bases lay in between. The V gene's germline CDR1 is MDHEN and CDR2 SYDVKM. This CDR3 contains 15 residues.

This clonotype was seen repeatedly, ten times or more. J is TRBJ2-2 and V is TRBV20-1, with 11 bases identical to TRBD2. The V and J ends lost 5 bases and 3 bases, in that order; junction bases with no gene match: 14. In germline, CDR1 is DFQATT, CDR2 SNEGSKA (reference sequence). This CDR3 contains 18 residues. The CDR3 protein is CSAPTPTSGRRYTGELFF. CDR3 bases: TGCAGTGCTCCCACCCCCACTAGCGGGAGAAGGTACACCGGGGAGCTGTTTTTT.

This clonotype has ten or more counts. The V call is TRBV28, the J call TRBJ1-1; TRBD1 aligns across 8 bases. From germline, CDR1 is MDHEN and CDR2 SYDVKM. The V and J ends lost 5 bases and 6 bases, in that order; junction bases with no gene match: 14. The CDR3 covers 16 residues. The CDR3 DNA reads TGTGCCAGCAGTACAGAGAACAGGGGGGAGAAGGCTGAAGCTTTCTTT. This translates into CASSTENRGEKAEAFF.

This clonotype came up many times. The CDR3 nucleotides read TGTGCCAGCAGCCCTGAGGTCCAGGGCAATCAGCCCCAGCATTTT. Amino acids: CASSPEVQGNQPQHF. The chain carries TRBV28 and TRBJ1-5; D unresolved. The germline V gene has CDR1 MDHEN and CDR2 SYDVKM. The ends were cut back, 6 bases at V and 2 bases at J, with 14 bases in the middle. The CDR3 consists of 15 residues.

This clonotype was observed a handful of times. The CDR3 spells CASSSPSLYGYTF. CDR3 in DNA: TGTGCCAGCAGTTCGCCATCCCTCTATGGCTACACCTTC. This chain joins TRBV7-2 and TRBJ1-2; no clear D gene. V dropped 6 bases and J dropped 4 bases, with 12 bases sitting between them. Germline lookup yields CDR1 SGHTA and CDR2 FQGNSA. This CDR3 is built from 13 residues. Together with reference TRBV7-2 and TRBJ1-2, the CDR3 gives the full variable domain: GAGVSQSPSNKVTEKGKDVELRCDPISGHTALYWYRQSLGQGLEFLIYFQGNSAPDKSGLPSDRFSAERTGGSVSTLTIQRTQQEDSAVYLCASSSPSLYGYTFGSGTRLTVV.

The CDR3 DNA reads as TGTGCCTGGTCGCCCCCCGGGGGGTCCTACGAGCAGTACTTC. Translation: CAWSPPGGSYEQYF. The chain couples TRBV30 to TRBJ2-7; TRBD2 matches at 7 bases. The ends lost 5 bases at V and 1 base at J; junction bases unmatched: 8. From germline, CDR1 is GTSNPN and CDR2 SVGIG (reference sequence). The CDR3 covers 14 residues.

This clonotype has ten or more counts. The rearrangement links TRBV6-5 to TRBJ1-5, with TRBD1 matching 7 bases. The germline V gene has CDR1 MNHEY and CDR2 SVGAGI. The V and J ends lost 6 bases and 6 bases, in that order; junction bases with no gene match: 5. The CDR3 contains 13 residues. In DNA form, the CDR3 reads TGTGCCAGCAGCACCGACAGGGCTCAGCCCCAGCATTTT. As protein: CASSTDRAQPQHF.

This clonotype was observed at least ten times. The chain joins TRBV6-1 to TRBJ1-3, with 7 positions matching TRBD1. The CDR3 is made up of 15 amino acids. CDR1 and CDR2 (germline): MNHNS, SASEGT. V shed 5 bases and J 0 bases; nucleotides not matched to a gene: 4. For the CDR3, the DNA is TGTGCCAGCAGTCTTTACAGGGGCTCTGGAAACACCATATATTTT. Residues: CASSLYRGSGNTIYF.

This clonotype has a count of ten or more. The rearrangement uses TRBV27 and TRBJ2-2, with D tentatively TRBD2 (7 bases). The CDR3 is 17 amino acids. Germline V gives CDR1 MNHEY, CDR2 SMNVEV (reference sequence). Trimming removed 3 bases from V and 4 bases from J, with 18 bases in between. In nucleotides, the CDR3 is TGTGCCAGCAGTTTGAGGGGGAGCGGGATCGCCACCGGGGAGCTGTTTTTT. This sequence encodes CASSLRGSGIATGELFF.

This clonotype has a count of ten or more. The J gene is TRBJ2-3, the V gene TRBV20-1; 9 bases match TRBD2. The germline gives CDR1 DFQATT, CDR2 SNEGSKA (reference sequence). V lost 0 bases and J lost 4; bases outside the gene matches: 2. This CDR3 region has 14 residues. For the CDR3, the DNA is TGCAGTGCTAGAGAAGGCGGGAGGGCAGATACGCAGTATTTT. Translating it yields CSAREGGRADTQYF.

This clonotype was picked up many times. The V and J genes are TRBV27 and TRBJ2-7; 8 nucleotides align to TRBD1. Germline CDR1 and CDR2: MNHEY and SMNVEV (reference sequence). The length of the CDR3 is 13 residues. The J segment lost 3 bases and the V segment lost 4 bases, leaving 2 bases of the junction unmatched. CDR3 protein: CASSWTGRYEQYF. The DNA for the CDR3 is TGTGCCAGCAGTTGGACAGGGCGCTACGAGCAGTACTTC.

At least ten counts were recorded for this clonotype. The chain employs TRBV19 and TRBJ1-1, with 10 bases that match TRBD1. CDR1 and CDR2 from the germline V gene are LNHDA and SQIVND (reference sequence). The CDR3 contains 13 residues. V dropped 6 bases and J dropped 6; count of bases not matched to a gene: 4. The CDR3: CASRSGQGAEAFF. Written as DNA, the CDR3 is TGTGCCAGTAGAAGCGGACAGGGGGCTGAAGCTTTCTTT.

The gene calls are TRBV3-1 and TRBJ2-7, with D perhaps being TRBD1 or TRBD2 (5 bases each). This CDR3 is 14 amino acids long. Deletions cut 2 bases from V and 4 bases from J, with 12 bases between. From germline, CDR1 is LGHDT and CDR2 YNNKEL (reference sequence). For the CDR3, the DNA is TGTGCCAGCAGCCAAACCCTGGGGGTTTACGAGCAGTACTTC. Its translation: CASSQTLGVYEQYF.

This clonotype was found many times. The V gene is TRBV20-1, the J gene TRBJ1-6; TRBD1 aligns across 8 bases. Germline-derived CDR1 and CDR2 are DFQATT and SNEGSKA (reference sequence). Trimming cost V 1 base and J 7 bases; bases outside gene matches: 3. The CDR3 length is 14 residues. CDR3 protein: CSARGTGSNSPLHF. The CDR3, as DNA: TGCAGTGCTAGAGGGACAGGGTCCAATTCACCCCTCCACTTT.

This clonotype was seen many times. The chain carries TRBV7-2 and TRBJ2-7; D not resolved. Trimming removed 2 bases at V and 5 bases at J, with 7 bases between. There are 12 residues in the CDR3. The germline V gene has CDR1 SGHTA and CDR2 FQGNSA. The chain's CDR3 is CASSLWQNEQYF. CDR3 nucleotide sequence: TGTGCCAGCAGCTTATGGCAGAACGAGCAGTACTTC.

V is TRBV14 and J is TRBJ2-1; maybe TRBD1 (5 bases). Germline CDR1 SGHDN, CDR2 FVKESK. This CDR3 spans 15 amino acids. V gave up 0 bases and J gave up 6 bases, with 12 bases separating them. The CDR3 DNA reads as TGTGCCAGCAGCCAAGAGGGGCGGTTTCCCAATGAGCAGTTCTTC. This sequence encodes CASSQEGRFPNEQFF.

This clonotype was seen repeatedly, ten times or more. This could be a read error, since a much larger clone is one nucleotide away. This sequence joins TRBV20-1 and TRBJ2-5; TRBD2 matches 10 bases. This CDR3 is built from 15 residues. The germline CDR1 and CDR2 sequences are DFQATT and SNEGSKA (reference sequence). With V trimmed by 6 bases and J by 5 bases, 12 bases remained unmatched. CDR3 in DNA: TGCAGTGCCAAAGGTCTAGCGGGAGAGATGGAGACCCAGTACTTC. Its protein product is CSAKGLAGEMETQYF.

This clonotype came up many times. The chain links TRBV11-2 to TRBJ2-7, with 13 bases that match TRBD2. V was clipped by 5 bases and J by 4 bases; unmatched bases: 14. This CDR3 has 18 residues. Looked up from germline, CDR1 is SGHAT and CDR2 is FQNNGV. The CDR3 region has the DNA TGTGCCAGCAGCCCCCCAGGGAGCGGACTAGCGGGAGTATACGAGCAGTACTTC. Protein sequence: CASSPPGSGLAGVYEQYF.

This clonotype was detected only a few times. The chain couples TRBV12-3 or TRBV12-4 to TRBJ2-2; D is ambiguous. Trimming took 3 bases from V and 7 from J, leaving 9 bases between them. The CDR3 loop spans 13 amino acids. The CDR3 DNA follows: TGTGCCAGCAGTTTCCGAACTTTCGGGGAGCTGTTTTTT. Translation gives CASSFRTFGELFF.

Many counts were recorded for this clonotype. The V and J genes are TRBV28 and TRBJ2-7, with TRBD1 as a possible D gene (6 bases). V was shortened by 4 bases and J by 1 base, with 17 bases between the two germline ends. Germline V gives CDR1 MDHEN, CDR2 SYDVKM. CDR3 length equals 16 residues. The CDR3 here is CASSSPQGPESYEQYF. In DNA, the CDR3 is TGTGCCAGCAGTTCCCCACAGGGTCCTGAATCCTACGAGCAGTACTTC.

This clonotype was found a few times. This chain's CDR3 is CASTPGQLSSYGYTF. The CDR3 coding sequence is TGTGCCAGCACCCCGGGACAGCTAAGTTCCTATGGCTACACCTTC. The chain couples TRBV28 to TRBJ1-2; 7 positions agree with TRBD1. The CDR3 has 15 residues. V was clipped by 7 bases and J by 4 bases; unmatched bases: 12. CDR1 is MDHEN and CDR2 is SYDVKM in the germline V gene.

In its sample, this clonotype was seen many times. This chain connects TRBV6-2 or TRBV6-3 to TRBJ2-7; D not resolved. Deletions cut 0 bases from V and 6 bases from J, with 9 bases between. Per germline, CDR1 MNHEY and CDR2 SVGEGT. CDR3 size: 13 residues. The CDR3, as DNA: TGTGCCAGCAGTTACTCTGCTAGAGTCGAGCAGTACTTC. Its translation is CASSYSARVEQYF.

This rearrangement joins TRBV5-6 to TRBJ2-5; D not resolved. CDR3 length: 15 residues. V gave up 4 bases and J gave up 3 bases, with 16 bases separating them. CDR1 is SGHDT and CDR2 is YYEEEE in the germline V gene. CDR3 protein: CASSLRLGWEETQYF. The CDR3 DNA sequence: TGTGCCAGCAGCCTACGCTTAGGTTGGGAAGAGACCCAGTACTTC.